What follows are 14 T cell receptor beta chains derived from one specimen sequenced in a study of cytomegalovirus exposure and HLA in healthy donors (TCRdb year 2017). The library was obtained by the immunoSEQ multiplex PCR assay. A mixture of 60 forward primers for TCR Vbeta segments and 13 reverse primers for TCR Jbeta segments was used in the multiplex PCR. Imported from immuneACCESS, the table was reduced by TCRdb to in-frame sequences with V and J called. These copies leave out some clones; in studies compared against another copy, an unresolved V gene accounts for under half, and the cause of the remainder is not known. This sample holds about 210,000 clones; 82% were observed only once. The ten largest account for 5.5% to 7.5% of the sample. Sequencing was performed on PBMCs. The receptor source for this set is a man in his forties in good health and CMV-seropositive.

The V call is TRBV5-6, the J call TRBJ1-2, with D maybe TRBD1 (5 bases). Germline V gene data show CDR1 as SGHDT and CDR2 as YYEEEE. The CDR3 spans 14 residues. The V and J ends lost 0 bases and 2 bases respectively, with 8 bases between them. The CDR3 sequence is CASSLGQRNYGYTF. CDR3 sequence (DNA): TGTGCCAGCAGCTTGGGACAGAGGAACTATGGCTACACCTTC.

The gene calls are TRBV7-6 and TRBJ1-1, with 7 bases identical to TRBD1. From germline, CDR1 is SGHVS and CDR2 FNYEAQ. V lost 5 bases, J lost 5 bases, and 14 bases stayed unmatched. This CDR3 has 16 amino acids. The DNA for the CDR3 is TGTGCCAGCAGCCTTTCGGGGACAGCCTTGTGGACTGAAGCTTTCTTT. Translation gives CASSLSGTALWTEAFF.

This chain uses TRBV27 with TRBJ1-4; D perhaps matches TRBD1 (5 bases). V was trimmed by 4 bases and J by 8 bases, leaving 14 bases between them. Germline V lookup: CDR1 MNHEY, CDR2 SMNVEV (reference sequence). This CDR3 has 14 amino acids. This chain's CDR3 is CASSSGALREKLFF. In DNA form, the CDR3 reads TGTGCCAGCAGTTCTGGGGCCTTGAGGGAAAAACTGTTTTTT.

V usage is TRBV12-5 and J usage is TRBJ2-1; TRBD1 agrees at 9 bases. Trimming removed 2 bases from V and 4 bases from J; junction bases left unmatched: 3. Germline values: CDR1 LGHNT, CDR2 FRNRAP. The CDR3 runs 15 residues. The CDR3 DNA follows: TGTGCTAGTGGTTTGCCGGGACAGGGTTACAATGAGCAGTTCTTC. Encoded protein: CASGLPGQGYNEQFF. Variable domain in full (rest from reference TRBV12-5 and TRBJ2-1): DARVTQTPRHKVTEMGQEVTMRCQPILGHNTVFWYRQTMMQGLELLAYFRNRAPLDDSGMPKDRFSAEMPDATLATLKIQPSEPRDSAVYFCASGLPGQGYNEQFFGPGTRLTVL.

This clone was seen once. The V and J genes are TRBV7-3 and TRBJ2-1; no clear D gene. Germline assignment: CDR1 SGHTA and CDR2 FQGTGA. The CDR3 loop spans 11 amino acids. Between the trimmed V and J ends, which lost 4 bases and 9 bases, there was a span of 7 bases. The CDR3 loop is CASSSSSEQFF. The CDR3 DNA follows: TGTGCCAGCAGCTCGTCCAGTGAGCAGTTCTTC.

This chain links TRBV27 with TRBJ1-1, with 8 nucleotides matching TRBD1. After removal of 7 bases from V and 10 bases from J, the junction contained 14 bases not matched to a gene. Germline assignment: CDR1 MNHEY and CDR2 SMNVEV (reference sequence). The CDR3 length is 14 residues. CDR3 nucleotides: TGTGCCAGCAATAGTCAGCGGCAGGGGGCGGGAGCTTTCTTT. It is translated as CASNSQRQGAGAFF.

This CDR3 reads CASSLVGQSYEQYV. The DNA for the CDR3 is TGTGCCAGCAGCTTAGTCGGACAGAGTTACGAGCAGTACGTC. The chain links TRBV13 to TRBJ2-7; tentatively, D is TRBD1 (6 bases). V was pared by 1 base and J by 4 bases, with 11 bases between. The CDR3 sequence is 14 residues long. Germline V gene sequence: CDR1 PRHDT, CDR2 FYEKMQ (reference sequence).

The chain is built from TRBV6-5 and TRBJ1-2; 10 positions match TRBD1. CDR3 length: 15 amino acids. CDR1 and CDR2 (germline): MNHEY, SVGAGI. V lost 2 bases, J lost 7 bases, and 7 bases stayed unmatched. CDR3 protein: CASSYRRQGAGGYTF. CDR3 in DNA: TGTGCCAGCAGTTACCGCCGACAGGGGGCTGGTGGCTACACCTTC.

This clone has a handful of counts. CDR3 sequence reads: CASSLGQGSSPLHF. CDR3 nucleotide sequence: TGCGCCAGCAGCTTGGGACAGGGGTCTTCACCCCTCCACTTT. J is TRBJ1-6 and V is TRBV5-1, with 8 bases identical to TRBD1. The CDR3 is 14 amino acids. Trimming at V came to 0 bases and at J to 9 bases, leaving 2 bases not matched to a gene. The germline gives CDR1 SGHRS, CDR2 YFSETQ.

The genes are TRBV29-1 and TRBJ1-1, with a weak D call TRBD1 (6 bases). Germline-derived CDR1 and CDR2 are SQVTM and ANQGSEA. Trimming stripped 3 bases from V and 0 bases from J, with 11 bases between. This CDR3 comprises 14 residues. The CDR3 DNA follows: TGCAGCGTTGAGGTCGGGACATTGAACACTGAAGCTTTCTTT. Protein sequence: CSVEVGTLNTEAFF.

The CDR3, as DNA: TGTGCCAGCAAGGACGGGACGGGGGGGCATGAGCAGTTCTTC. It encodes CASKDGTGGHEQFF. The V and J genes are TRBV2 and TRBJ2-1; TRBD2 matches 8 bases. Germline values: CDR1 SNHLY, CDR2 FYNNEI. The length of the CDR3 is 14 residues. Trimming at V came to 7 bases and at J to 8 bases, leaving 10 bases not matched to a gene.

The V call is TRBV11-3, the J call TRBJ1-2, with a weak D call TRBD1 (5 bases). Germline lookup yields CDR1 SGHNT and CDR2 YENEEA. This CDR3 has 13 residues. Deletions cut 0 bases from V and 8 bases from J, with 10 bases between. CDR3 loop: CASSLEGVSGYTF. In DNA, the CDR3 is TGTGCCAGCAGCTTAGAAGGGGTGAGCGGCTACACCTTC.

V is TRBV9 and J is TRBJ2-3; TRBD2 matches at 8 bases. The CDR3 extends over 15 amino acids. Germline V lookup: CDR1 SGDLS, CDR2 YYNGEE. V lost 2 bases to trimming and J lost 2 bases; unmatched junction nucleotides: 4. The CDR3 loop reads CASSVRRGVTDTQYF. CDR3 DNA: TGTGCCAGCAGCGTCCGGCGGGGGGTCACAGATACGCAGTATTTT.

The rearrangement links TRBV11-3 to TRBJ2-2, with 10 positions matching TRBD1. V shed 4 bases and J 6 bases; nucleotides not matched to a gene: 2. The CDR3 consists of 14 residues. The V gene's germline CDR1 is SGHNT and CDR2 YENEEA. CDR3 sequence reads: CASSSGQGAGELFF. For the CDR3, the DNA is TGTGCCAGCAGCTCTGGACAGGGGGCCGGGGAGCTGTTTTTT.